This paragraph covers one T cell receptor beta chain sequence. The data belong to a study of blood T cells in healthy people across ages. With a J-beta primer mix and a sample-barcoded 5' primer, a second PCR ran roughly 6 to 11 cycles. Through a template-switch adaptor with 12 random nucleotides, each cDNA molecule received a tag. MiXCR, run by TCRdb on the 5' RACE reads, gives a single entry per CDR3 protein. Here the sample spans fewer than 1 million distinct CDR3 sequences, about 42% being singletons. Germline V gene sequence: CDR1 SGDLS, CDR2 YYNGEE. This CDR3 is 18 amino acids long. Trimming removed 0 bases from V and 6 bases from J; junction bases left unmatched: 14.

This chain uses TRBV9 with TRBJ2-5, with 10 bases identical to TRBD2. This receptor was identified in a man between 60 and 70 years old in good health. Sample: blood. The CDR3 here is CASSVGLGVSGGMKTQYF. Here the CDR3 DNA reads TGTGCCAGCAGCGTAGGTTTAGGGGTTAGCGGGGGGATGAAGACCCAGTACTTC.